This is a list of T cell receptor beta chains from one sample in a study of cytomegalovirus exposure and HLA in healthy donors. Libraries were prepared by immunoSEQ multiplex PCR; TCRdb keeps only in-frame clonotypes and omits some of them. The sample records tens of thousands of clones, around 81% being singletons. Sequenced material: PBMCs. Receptors were obtained from a man between 25 and 39 years old in good health and CMV-seronegative. Each CDR3 is given with its conserved first and last residue. The D gene is left open where the match is weak. A clone size is listed for some rows: how often the clone was seen (once, few, many), or a class if it is expanded.

TRBV10-2	TRBJ2-4	TRBD1	-	CASRQGAKNIQYF	TGCGCCAGCAGACAGGGGGCCAAAAACATTCAGTACTTC
TRBV7-3	TRBJ2-1	TRBD1	once	CASSLMGQKNNEQFF	TGTGCCAGCAGCTTAATGGGACAGAAAAACAATGAGCAGTTCTTC
TRBV6-6	TRBJ1-1	TRBD1	-	CASSDSTGGKMVAFF	TGTGCCAGCAGTGACTCGACAGGGGGAAAAATGGTAGCTTTCTTT
TRBV7-2	TRBJ2-5	TRBD2	-	CASSGAATSGGETQYF	TGTGCCAGCAGCGGAGCCGCGACTAGCGGGGGAGAGACCCAGTACTTC
TRBV2	TRBJ2-5	-	-	CASSTREEETQYF	TGTGCCAGCAGTACCAGGGAGGAGGAGACCCAGTACTTC
TRBV4-1	TRBJ2-7	-	-	CASSPPDTYEQYF	TGCGCCAGCAGCCCACCGGACACCTACGAGCAGTACTTC
TRBV4-3	TRBJ2-5	TRBD1	-	CASSQTGGHLETQYF	TGCGCCAGCAGCCAAACAGGGGGTCACTTAGAGACCCAGTACTTC
TRBV29-1	TRBJ1-4	-	-	CSVFGYEKLFF	TGCAGCGTTTTCGGTTATGAAAAACTGTTTTTT
TRBV5-4	TRBJ2-5	-	-	CASSPGGGGETQYF	TGTGCCAGCAGCCCTGGCGGCGGTGGGGAGACCCAGTACTTC
TRBV7-8	TRBJ1-1	-	-	CASSSGTQNTEAFF	TGTGCCAGCAGCTCCGGGACACAGAACACTGAAGCTTTCTTT
TRBV10-3	TRBJ2-1	TRBD2	-	CAIRAGGPNEQFF	TGTGCCATCAGGGCGGGGGGGCCGAATGAGCAGTTCTTC
TRBV9	TRBJ1-2	-	-	CASSVDERMRFGDGYTF	TGTGCCAGCAGCGTAGATGAGAGAATGCGGTTTGGTGATGGCTACACCTTC
TRBV9	TRBJ2-7	TRBD2	-	CASSPRLADHYEQYF	TGTGCCAGCAGCCCCCGACTAGCGGACCACTACGAGCAGTACTTC
TRBV5-8	TRBJ1-1	-	few	CASSLGGQNTEAFF	TGTGCCAGCAGCTTGGGGGGACAGAACACTGAAGCTTTCTTT
TRBV19	TRBJ1-3	-	few	CASSMDGRTGGNTIYF	TGTGCCAGTAGTATGGATGGCCGGACGGGGGGAAACACCATATATTTT
TRBV6-6	TRBJ2-3	-	-	CASSSRQGLTDTQYF	TGTGCCAGCAGTTCCCGGCAGGGTCTTACCGATACGCAGTATTTT
TRBV4-2	TRBJ1-5	TRBD1	-	CASSPGTGNQPQHF	TGTGCCAGCAGCCCCGGGACAGGGAATCAGCCCCAGCATTTT
TRBV2	TRBJ1-4	-	-	CASILDATNEKLFF	TGTGCCAGCATTTTAGATGCAACTAATGAAAAACTGTTTTTT
TRBV4-3	TRBJ2-2	TRBD2	-	CASSRRLALAAGELFF	TGCGCCAGCAGCCGCAGACTAGCTCTGGCCGCCGGGGAGCTGTTTTTT
TRBV4-1	TRBJ2-7	TRBD1	once	CASSQDAGGQGATYEQYF	TGCGCCAGCAGCCAAGATGCGGGTGGACAGGGGGCCACCTACGAGCAGTACTTC
TRBV18	TRBJ1-4	-	-	CASSPPAGMGEKLFF	TGTGCCAGCTCACCACCGGCAGGGATGGGTGAAAAACTGTTTTTT
TRBV2	TRBJ2-1	-	-	CASNSLANFYNEQFF	TGTGCCAGCAACTCGCTAGCGAATTTCTACAATGAGCAGTTCTTC
TRBV6-6	TRBJ2-5	TRBD2	once	CASSPWTSRETQYF	TGTGCCAGCAGTCCTTGGACTAGTAGAGAGACCCAGTACTTC
TRBV5-8	TRBJ1-6	-	-	CASDVVRMANSPLHF	TGTGCCAGCGACGTCGTGAGGATGGCGAATTCACCCCTCCACTTT
TRBV7-2	TRBJ1-2	TRBD1	-	CASSPGTGGDYGYTF	TGTGCCAGCAGCCCGGGGACAGGGGGTGACTATGGCTACACCTTC
TRBV19	TRBJ1-2	-	-	CASSRASLADYGYTF	TGTGCCAGTAGTAGGGCGAGCCTCGCTGACTATGGCTACACCTTC